The 27 T cell receptor beta chains listed next were all sequenced from one sample in a study of T-cell memory formation after mild COVID-19. Each CDR3 protein gets one entry after TCRdb re-called the 5' RACE reads with MiXCR. Of roughly 550,000 distinct CDR3 sequences listed, around 21% are singletons. Sequenced: PBMCs or a T cell subset sorted from them (not recorded which). The receptors come from an adult woman who had mild COVID-19 (a few samples of this study predate the infection). Cell type and time point are not known.

This clonotype was seen only a few times. This sequence joins TRBV7-7 and TRBJ1-6; possibly TRBD1 for D (5 bases). Germline V gives CDR1 SSHAT, CDR2 FNYEAQ (reference sequence). The CDR3 is 17 amino acids. V was cut by 2 bases and J by 0 bases, with 11 bases left in between. This chain's CDR3 is CASSLFRACSYNSPLHF. The CDR3 coding sequence is TGTGCCAGCAGCTTATTCAGGGCCTGCTCCTATAATTCACCCCTCCACTTT.

The V call is TRBV5-1, the J call TRBJ2-5, with TRBD1 as a possible D gene (6 bases). This CDR3 has 14 residues. The V gene lost 1 base and the J gene lost 3 bases, with 10 bases spanning the gap. Germline V gene sequence: CDR1 SGHRS, CDR2 YFSETQ. DNA for the CDR3: TGCGCCAGCAGCTTGTGGGACAAGAAAGAGACCCAGTACTTC. It translates to CASSLWDKKETQYF. Full variable domain (missing parts from reference TRBV5-1 and TRBJ2-5): KAGVTQTPRYLIKTRGQQVTLSCSPISGHRSVSWYQQTPGQGLQFLFEYFSETQRNKGNFPGRFSGRQFSNSRSEMNVSTLELGDSALYLCASSLWDKKETQYFGPGTRLLVL.

The chain combines TRBV20-1 with TRBJ2-7; 12 bases are a match to TRBD2. Germline trimming cut 1 base from V and 7 bases from J; bases unmatched to any gene: 5. Germline values: CDR1 DFQATT, CDR2 SNEGSKA (reference sequence). This CDR3 contains 14 residues. The CDR3 sequence: CSARGLAGEVEQYF. CDR3 DNA sequence: TGCAGTGCTAGAGGACTAGCGGGAGAGGTTGAGCAGTACTTC.

In this sample, this clonotype turned up a few times. The genes are TRBV9 and TRBJ1-1; D remains ambiguous. The CDR3 runs to 14 residues. Deletions cut 0 bases from V and 5 bases from J, with 11 bases between. Germline V lookup: CDR1 SGDLS, CDR2 YYNGEE. CDR3 region: CASSVAVVGTEAFF. CDR3 bases: TGTGCCAGCAGCGTAGCGGTCGTGGGAACTGAAGCTTTCTTT.

This clonotype came up a few times. The rearrangement links TRBV7-9 to TRBJ2-3, with TRBD1 matching over 7 bases. Per the germline V gene, CDR1 is SEHNR and CDR2 is FQNEAQ (reference sequence). The ends lost 2 bases at V and 9 bases at J; junction bases unmatched: 11. This CDR3 has 15 residues. CDR3 nucleotides: TGTGCCAGCAGCTTAAACACAGGGGTCTCAGTCACGCAGTATTTT. Translation gives CASSLNTGVSVTQYF.

V gene TRBV18 combines with J gene TRBJ1-1, with 12 bases fitting TRBD1. The CDR3 has 17 amino acids. V lost 3 bases and J lost 4; bases outside the gene matches: 9. Germline-derived CDR1 and CDR2 are KGHSH and LQKENI. The chain's CDR3 is CASSPRDRGLPGTEAFF. CDR3 DNA sequence: TGTGCCAGCTCACCGAGGGACAGGGGGCTCCCCGGCACTGAAGCTTTCTTT. The whole variable domain, filled in from reference TRBV18 and TRBJ1-1, reads NAGVMQNPRHLVRRRGQEARLRCSPMKGHSHVYWYRQLPEEGLKFMVYLQKENIIDESGMPKERFSAEFPKEGPSILRIQQVVRGDSAAYFCASSPRDRGLPGTEAFFGQGTRLTVV.

This clonotype turned up a few times. This chain connects TRBV7-3 to TRBJ2-7, with 10 bases aligning to TRBD1. This CDR3 has 16 amino acids. V shed 5 bases and J 6 bases; nucleotides not matched to a gene: 13. Germline values: CDR1 SGHTA, CDR2 FQGTGA. The CDR3 region has the DNA TGTGCCAGCAGCCCGACAGGGGGCCGGTCCCTTCGCGAGCAGTACTTC. Its protein product is CASSPTGGRSLREQYF.

This clonotype was detected only a few times. The CDR3 DNA sequence: TGTGCCAGCAGCCCCGGACTCGTGCATGAGCAGTTCTTC. It codes for CASSPGLVHEQFF. The rearrangement uses TRBV7-2 and TRBJ2-1; possibly TRBD2 for D (5 bases). CDR1 is SGHTA, CDR2 FQGNSA, per germline. This CDR3 spans 13 amino acids. V was shortened by 5 bases and J by 8 bases, with 13 bases between the two germline ends.

This clonotype came up a few times. The chain combines TRBV29-1 with TRBJ2-2, with D possibly matching TRBD1 (5 bases). With 3 bases removed from V and 5 bases from J, the gap between germline ends came to 16 bases. Germline CDR1 and CDR2: SQVTM and ANQGSEA. The CDR3 spans 15 residues. The CDR3 bases are TGCAGCGTTGACCTCCTAGGGGCCGGAACCGGGGAGCTGTTTTTT. This codes for CSVDLLGAGTGELFF.

This clonotype occurred a few times. The genes are TRBV7-9 and TRBJ2-7, with 7 bases identical to TRBD2. The V and J ends lost 2 bases and 4 bases, in that order; junction bases with no gene match: 14. CDR1 and CDR2 (germline): SEHNR, FQNEAQ (reference sequence). The CDR3 length is 17 residues. The CDR3 nucleotides are TGTGCCAGCAGCTTAAGTTCGGCGGGGGAGGGCCTGTACGAGCAGTACTTC. This encodes CASSLSSAGEGLYEQYF.

The genes are TRBV20-1 and TRBJ2-1, with 7 bases fitting TRBD1. The ends lost 6 bases at V and 2 bases at J; junction bases unmatched: 10. There are 15 residues in the CDR3. The germline V gene encodes CDR1 DFQATT and CDR2 SNEGSKA (reference sequence). CDR3 loop: CSAHPSGGTYNEQFF. As DNA, the CDR3 is TGCAGTGCGCACCCCTCAGGGGGAACCTACAATGAGCAGTTCTTC.

The rearrangement uses TRBV2 and TRBJ2-1, with TRBD2 as a possible D gene (6 bases). V lost 7 bases and J lost 6, with 19 bases in between. Germline values: CDR1 SNHLY, CDR2 FYNNEI. This CDR3 is built from 15 residues. CDR3 in amino acids: CASNQEGLFSNEQFF. Written as DNA, the CDR3 is TGTGCCAGCAACCAGGAGGGCCTTTTTAGCAATGAGCAGTTCTTC.

The V and J genes are TRBV5-5 and TRBJ2-4; no definite D call. V was pared by 2 bases and J by 0 bases, with 9 bases between. The CDR3 runs to 15 residues. Germline assignment: CDR1 SGHKS and CDR2 YYEKEE (reference sequence). The CDR3 sequence is CASSFVSGAKNIQYF. For the CDR3, the DNA is TGTGCCAGCAGCTTTGTCTCTGGAGCCAAAAACATTCAGTACTTC.

This chain links TRBV9 with TRBJ2-2; D is possibly TRBD1 (6 bases). Between the trimmed V and J ends, which lost 2 bases and 7 bases, there was a span of 6 bases. This CDR3 comprises 12 residues. Germline V gene lookup returns CDR1 SGDLS and CDR2 YYNGEE. CDR3 in DNA: TGTGCCAGCAGCGTGGGACACGGGGAGCTGTTTTTT. Its translation is CASSVGHGELFF.

This clonotype was recorded a few times. The V and J genes are TRBV24-1 and TRBJ2-7; D not resolved. V lost 4 bases and J lost 3, with 6 bases in between. Germline CDR1 reads KGHDR; CDR2 reads SFDVKD. This CDR3 has 12 residues. CDR3 sequence: CATSDRNYEQYF. CDR3 coding DNA: TGTGCCACCAGTGACCGAAACTACGAGCAGTACTTC.

The rearrangement joins TRBV6-6 to TRBJ2-3; TRBD2 matches 8 bases. The CDR3 consists of 17 residues. V was pared by 3 bases and J by 6 bases, with 14 bases of the junction left unmatched. CDR1 MNHNY and CDR2 SVGAGI come from the germline V gene (reference sequence). This CDR3 reads CASSYIGGRIYSDTQYF. CDR3 nucleotide sequence: TGTGCCAGCAGTTATATCGGCGGGAGGATATATTCGGATACGCAGTATTTT.

The count of this clonotype is one. The chain is built from TRBV27 and TRBJ1-3, with D hard to call. Germline-derived CDR1 and CDR2 are MNHEY and SMNVEV (reference sequence). V lost 0 bases, J lost 0 bases, and 6 bases lay in between. The CDR3 loop spans 15 amino acids. CDR3 in amino acids: CASSLSSFSGNTIYF. DNA for the CDR3: TGTGCCAGCAGTTTATCGTCCTTCTCTGGAAACACCATATATTTT.

This clonotype has at least ten counts. V usage is TRBV6-2 or TRBV6-3 and J usage is TRBJ2-1; D is unresolved. Looked up from germline, CDR1 is MNHEY and CDR2 is SVGEGT. V lost 5 bases, J lost 6 bases, and 11 bases lay in between. CDR3 length: 13 amino acids. CDR3 nucleotides: TGTGCCAGCAGTCAAGATCGCCCCAATGAGCAGTTCTTC. This encodes CASSQDRPNEQFF.

This clonotype was counted between two and nine times. The chain joins TRBV5-1 to TRBJ1-6, with a weak D call TRBD1 (6 bases). The germline V and J ends were trimmed by 4 bases and 6 bases, with 14 bases remaining between them. Germline V CDR1 and CDR2: SGHRS, YFSETQ. The CDR3 sequence is 15 residues long. The DNA for the CDR3 is TGCGCCAGCAGCGACCGACAGGCTGGTAATTCACCCCTCCACTTT. Its protein product is CASSDRQAGNSPLHF.

This clonotype has just a few counts. This rearrangement joins TRBV2 to TRBJ2-2, with D possibly matching TRBD1 (6 bases). V gave up 6 bases and J gave up 5 bases, with 13 bases separating them. Germline assignment: CDR1 SNHLY and CDR2 FYNNEI. There are 14 residues in the CDR3. The CDR3 loop is CASRQQGGTGELFF. The CDR3 nucleotides read TGTGCCAGCAGACAACAGGGTGGGACCGGGGAGCTGTTTTTT.

This clonotype was observed a few times. CDR3 DNA: TGCAGCGTTGCCCTGACAGCCTATGGCTACACCTTC. It specifies CSVALTAYGYTF. The gene calls are TRBV29-1 and TRBJ1-2; D is possibly TRBD1 (5 bases). V was trimmed by 4 bases and J by 4 bases, leaving 10 bases between them. Looked up from germline, CDR1 is SQVTM and CDR2 is ANQGSEA. The CDR3 is 12 amino acids.

The chain links TRBV12-3 or TRBV12-4 to TRBJ2-7; D ambiguous. Between the trimmed V and J ends, which lost 4 bases and 5 bases, there was a span of 12 bases. The CDR3 spans 13 residues. CDR3 coding DNA: TGTGCCAGCAGTTCGTCCCAGGTCGACGAGCAGTACTTC. This codes for CASSSSQVDEQYF.

This clonotype occurred a few times. V usage is TRBV6-5 and J usage is TRBJ1-1, with 7 bases lining up with TRBD1. CDR1 and CDR2 (germline): MNHEY, SVGAGI. With V trimmed by 0 bases and J by 4 bases, 2 bases remained unmatched. This CDR3 has 14 amino acids. The CDR3 loop reads CASSYSTGFTEAFF. The CDR3 DNA follows: TGTGCCAGCAGTTACTCGACAGGGTTCACTGAAGCTTTCTTT.

The chain joins TRBV7-7 to TRBJ1-5, with D possibly being TRBD1 (6 bases). The CDR3 covers 17 residues. V lost 2 bases, J lost 5 bases, and 19 bases lay in between. Germline loops: CDR1 SSHAT, CDR2 FNYEAQ (reference sequence). CDR3 nucleotides: TGTGCCAGCAGCTTAAGGTGTGTTCGCAGGGGACATCAGCCCCAGCATTTT. This sequence encodes CASSLRCVRRGHQPQHF.

This clonotype came up a few times. The gene calls are TRBV6-5 and TRBJ1-6, with D possibly TRBD1 on 6 matching bases. V shed 6 bases and J shed 12 bases, with 18 bases lying between them. This CDR3 is 14 amino acids long. Germline loops: CDR1 MNHEY, CDR2 SVGAGI. The CDR3 coding sequence is TGTGCCAGCAGACCGGGACACCTGCCCGGACCCCTCCACTTT. This gives the protein CASRPGHLPGPLHF.

The gene calls are TRBV20-1 and TRBJ2-7, with 7 bases fitting TRBD1. V lost 6 bases, J lost 5 bases, and 7 bases stayed unmatched. Germline loops: CDR1 DFQATT, CDR2 SNEGSKA (reference sequence). This CDR3 region has 12 residues. CDR3 residues: CSATGVLNEQYF. The CDR3 nucleotides read TGCAGTGCAACAGGGGTGTTAAACGAGCAGTACTTC.

The V and J genes are TRBV7-3 and TRBJ2-1; 9 positions match TRBD2. Trimming cost V 3 bases and J 0 bases; bases outside gene matches: 9. CDR1 and CDR2 from the germline V gene are SGHTA and FQGTGA. This CDR3 region has 18 residues. CDR3 bases: TGTGCCAGCAGCTTTTTGAGTAGCGGGGGAGGCTCCTACAATGAGCAGTTCTTC. Protein product: CASSFLSSGGGSYNEQFF.